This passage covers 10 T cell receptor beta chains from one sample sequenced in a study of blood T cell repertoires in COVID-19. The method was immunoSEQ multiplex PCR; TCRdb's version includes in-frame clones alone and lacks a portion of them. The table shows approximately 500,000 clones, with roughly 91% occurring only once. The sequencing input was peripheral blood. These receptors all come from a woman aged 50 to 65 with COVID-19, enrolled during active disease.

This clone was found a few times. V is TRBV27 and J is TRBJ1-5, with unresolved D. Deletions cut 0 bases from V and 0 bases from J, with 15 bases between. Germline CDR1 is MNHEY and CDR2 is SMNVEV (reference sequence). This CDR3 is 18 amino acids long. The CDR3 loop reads CASSLSPGLFYSNQPQHF. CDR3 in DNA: TGTGCCAGCAGTTTATCACCAGGCCTGTTCTATAGCAATCAGCCCCAGCATTTT.

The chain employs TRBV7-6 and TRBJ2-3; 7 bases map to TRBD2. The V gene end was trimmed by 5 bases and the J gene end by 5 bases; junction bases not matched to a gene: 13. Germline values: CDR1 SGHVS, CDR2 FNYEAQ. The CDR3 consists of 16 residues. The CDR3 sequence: CASSLSLPGGGDTQYF. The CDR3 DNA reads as TGTGCCAGCAGCCTTAGCCTACCGGGCGGGGGAGATACGCAGTATTTT.

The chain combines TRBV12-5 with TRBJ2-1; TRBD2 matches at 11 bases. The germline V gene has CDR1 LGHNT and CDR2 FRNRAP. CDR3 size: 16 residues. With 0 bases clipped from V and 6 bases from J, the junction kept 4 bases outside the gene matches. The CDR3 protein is CASGLVLGTSGNEQFF. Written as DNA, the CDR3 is TGTGCTAGTGGTTTGGTACTCGGGACTAGCGGCAATGAGCAGTTCTTC.

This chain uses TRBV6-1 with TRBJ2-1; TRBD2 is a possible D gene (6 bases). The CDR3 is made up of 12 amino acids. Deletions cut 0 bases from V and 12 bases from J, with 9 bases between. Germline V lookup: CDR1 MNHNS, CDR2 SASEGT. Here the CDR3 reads CASSEAGAGQFF. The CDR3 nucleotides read TGTGCCAGCAGTGAAGCGGGAGCGGGGCAGTTCTTC.

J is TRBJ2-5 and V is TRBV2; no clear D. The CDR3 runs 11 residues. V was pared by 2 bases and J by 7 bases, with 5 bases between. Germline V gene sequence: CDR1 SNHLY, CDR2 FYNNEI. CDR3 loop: CASSESGTQYF. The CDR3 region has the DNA TGTGCCAGCAGTGAATCAGGGACCCAGTACTTC.

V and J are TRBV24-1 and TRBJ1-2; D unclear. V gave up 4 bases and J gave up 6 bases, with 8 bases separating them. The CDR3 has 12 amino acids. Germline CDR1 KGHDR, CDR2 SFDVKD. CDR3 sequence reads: CATSDNWHGYTF. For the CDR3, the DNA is TGTGCCACCAGTGACAATTGGCATGGCTACACCTTC.

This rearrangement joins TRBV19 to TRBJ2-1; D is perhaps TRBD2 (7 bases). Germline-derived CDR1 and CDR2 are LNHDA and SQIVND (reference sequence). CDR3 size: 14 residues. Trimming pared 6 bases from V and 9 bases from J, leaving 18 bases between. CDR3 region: CASRLGGLGFEQFF. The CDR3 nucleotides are TGTGCCAGTAGACTGGGGGGGCTGGGTTTTGAGCAGTTCTTC.

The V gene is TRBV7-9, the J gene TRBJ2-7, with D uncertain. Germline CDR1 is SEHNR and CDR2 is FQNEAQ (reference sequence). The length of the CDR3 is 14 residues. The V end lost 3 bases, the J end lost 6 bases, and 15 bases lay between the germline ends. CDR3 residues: CASSLKLPSGEQYF. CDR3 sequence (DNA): TGTGCCAGCAGCTTGAAGTTGCCCTCCGGCGAGCAGTACTTC.

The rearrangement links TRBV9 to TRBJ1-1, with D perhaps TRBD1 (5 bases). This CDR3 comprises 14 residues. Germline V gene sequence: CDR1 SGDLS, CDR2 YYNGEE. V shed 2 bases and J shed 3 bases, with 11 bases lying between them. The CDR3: CASSVGGWDTEAFF. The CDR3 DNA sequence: TGTGCCAGCAGCGTCGGGGGTTGGGACACTGAAGCTTTCTTT.

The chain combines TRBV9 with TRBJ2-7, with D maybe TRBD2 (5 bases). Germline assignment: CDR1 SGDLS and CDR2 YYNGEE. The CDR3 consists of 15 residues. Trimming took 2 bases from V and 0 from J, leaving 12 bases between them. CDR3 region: CASSVGDWISYEQYF. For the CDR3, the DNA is TGTGCCAGCAGCGTGGGAGACTGGATCTCCTACGAGCAGTACTTC.